This TCR beta chain was identified during a study of monozygotic twins with inflammatory bowel disease. Overall study results and limits: Among the T cells, different subtypes could not be distinguished. Differences in immunosuppressive treatment may have been a source of added variability in patient repertoires. Whereas healthy co-twins had higher TCRbeta diversity (inverse Simpson), IBD patients had lower diversity. The existence of one strong signal or clonotype linked to IBD lacked support.

One entry per CDR3 protein, without DNA, is what TCRdb gives after re-calling the 5' RACE reads. Recorded for this sample: 210,000 or so distinct CDR3 sequences. Details on this clonotype: The antigen remains unidentified.

This receptor was obtained from a human donor with ulcerative colitis or Crohn's disease, or a healthy co-twin of an affected twin (not recorded which). Sequencing was done on a sample of blood.

This chain's CDR3 is CASSTTGNTEAFF. The J gene is TRBJ1-1, the V gene TRBV2; TCRdb names TRBD1, which stays unverified in the absence of DNA. Per germline, CDR1 SNHLY and CDR2 FYNNEI. The CDR3 spans 13 residues.